This is a list of T cell receptor beta chains from one sample in a study of ipilimumab plus nivolumab after autologous stem cell transplantation. The repertoire was sequenced with immunoSEQ multiplex PCR; TCRdb's copy has only in-frame clones and lacks some. The table includes about 84,000 clones, approximately 86% detected once. The source was PBMCs, collected in a trial of ipilimumab plus nivolumab as post-transplant consolidation. Source of these receptors: a male donor with diffuse large B-cell lymphoma. Both conserved end residues are part of each CDR3. The D gene is left open where the match is weak. Clone size appears in some rows only: once, few, many, or a class for an expanded clone.

J	V	D	size	DNA	CDR3
TRBJ1-3	TRBV7-2	NA	NA	TGTGCCAGCAGCTTAGAGGGGCAGACTGGAAACACCATATATTTT	CASSLEGQTGNTIYF
TRBJ2-1	TRBV27	NA	once	TGTGCCAGCAGGCCCGGATTCATGAGAGTAAATGAGCAGTTCTTC	CASRPGFMRVNEQFF
TRBJ1-3	TRBV28	NA	NA	TGTGCCAGCAGTTTACAAAACTCTGGAAACACCATATATTTT	CASSLQNSGNTIYF
TRBJ1-1	TRBV6-6	NA	NA	TGTGCCAGCAGTTACCTGAGGGAGGAAGAAGCTTTCTTT	CASSYLREEEAFF
TRBJ1-1	TRBV6-5	TRBD1	NA	TGTGCCAGCAGTTACTCGCGTCAGGGGGGATTGGTTTTCTTT	CASSYSRQGGLVFF
TRBJ2-7	TRBV4-1	NA	NA	TGCGCCAGCAGCCAAGTGACAGGCTCCTACGAGCAGTACTTC	CASSQVTGSYEQYF
TRBJ2-3	TRBV5-1	NA	NA	TGCGCCAGCAGCTTGGACGCGACCCAGGGCGGAGATACGCAGTATTTT	CASSLDATQGGDTQYF
TRBJ1-5	TRBV2	NA	NA	TGTGCCAGCAGGGCAACTAGCACAGATACGCAGCATTTT	CASRATSTDTQHF
TRBJ1-2	TRBV7-9	NA	few	TGTGCCAGCAGCCAGGGAGTCTATGGCTACACCTTC	CASSQGVYGYTF
TRBJ1-6	TRBV4-1	NA	few	TGCGCCAGCAGCCCCAGTGGTGGGGACCCCTATAATTCACCCCTCCACTTT	CASSPSGGDPYNSPLHF
TRBJ1-5	TRBV29-1	NA	NA	TGCAGCGTTGAGGGGCCTCAGCCCCAGCATTTT	CSVEGPQPQHF
TRBJ1-1	TRBV28	TRBD1	NA	TGTGCCAGCAGTGTCCGGGCGGGGGACAGTGAAGCTTTCTTT	CASSVRAGDSEAFF
TRBJ2-7	TRBV11-2	NA	once	TGTGCCAGCAGCCCCCCCCGGGGCCCGAGCTCCTACGAGCAGTACTTC	CASSPPRGPSSYEQYF
TRBJ2-7	TRBV5-6	NA	NA	TGTGCCAGCAGCTCGGGGTCTTCCTACGAGCAGTACTTC	CASSSGSSYEQYF
TRBJ2-1	TRBV11-2	TRBD2	NA	TGTGCCAGCAGCTCTCTACTAGCGGTCCTCTACAATGAGCAGTTCTTC	CASSSLLAVLYNEQFF
TRBJ2-1	TRBV18	NA	NA	TGTGCCAGCTCACCACCGGGAGATGGGGAGCAGTTCTTC	CASSPPGDGEQFF
TRBJ2-2	TRBV6-5	NA	NA	TGTGCCAGCAGTCGCCGGGCGGGTAACACCGGGGAGCTGTTTTTT	CASSRRAGNTGELFF
TRBJ1-6	TRBV7-2	NA	NA	TGTGCCAGCAGCTTACGGGGGGCGGGAAATAATTCACCCCTCCACTTT	CASSLRGAGNNSPLHF
TRBJ1-2	TRBV7-8	TRBD1	NA	TGTGCCAGCAGCTTACAGGGGGCTACAGCGTATGGCTACACCTTC	CASSLQGATAYGYTF
TRBJ1-1	TRBV4-1	NA	NA	TGCGCCAGCAGCCGGTCAGGACAATTGAACACTGAAGCTTTCTTT	CASSRSGQLNTEAFF